The sequence of this TCR beta chain was determined in a study of blood T cells in healthy people across ages. Combining a sample-barcoded 5' primer with a J-beta primer mix, a second PCR ran for about 7 to 11 cycles. TCRdb re-called the 5' RACE reads with MiXCR, one entry per CDR3 protein. The repertoire consists of 700,000 or so distinct CDR3 sequences, with 20% to 25% occurring once and the leading ten covering around 22%. Many counts were recorded for this clonotype. The TCR was taken from a man between 65 and 85 years old in good health. The material sequenced was blood.

The CDR3 spells CASSRGPNTEAFF. The CDR3 region has the DNA TGTGCCAGCAGTCGGGGCCCGAACACTGAAGCTTTCTTT. The chain recombines TRBV6-5 with TRBJ1-1; perhaps TRBD1 as D (5 bases). Between the trimmed V and J ends, which lost 5 bases and 1 base, there was a span of 8 bases. CDR1 and CDR2 (germline): MNHEY, SVGAGI. The CDR3 sequence is 13 residues long.